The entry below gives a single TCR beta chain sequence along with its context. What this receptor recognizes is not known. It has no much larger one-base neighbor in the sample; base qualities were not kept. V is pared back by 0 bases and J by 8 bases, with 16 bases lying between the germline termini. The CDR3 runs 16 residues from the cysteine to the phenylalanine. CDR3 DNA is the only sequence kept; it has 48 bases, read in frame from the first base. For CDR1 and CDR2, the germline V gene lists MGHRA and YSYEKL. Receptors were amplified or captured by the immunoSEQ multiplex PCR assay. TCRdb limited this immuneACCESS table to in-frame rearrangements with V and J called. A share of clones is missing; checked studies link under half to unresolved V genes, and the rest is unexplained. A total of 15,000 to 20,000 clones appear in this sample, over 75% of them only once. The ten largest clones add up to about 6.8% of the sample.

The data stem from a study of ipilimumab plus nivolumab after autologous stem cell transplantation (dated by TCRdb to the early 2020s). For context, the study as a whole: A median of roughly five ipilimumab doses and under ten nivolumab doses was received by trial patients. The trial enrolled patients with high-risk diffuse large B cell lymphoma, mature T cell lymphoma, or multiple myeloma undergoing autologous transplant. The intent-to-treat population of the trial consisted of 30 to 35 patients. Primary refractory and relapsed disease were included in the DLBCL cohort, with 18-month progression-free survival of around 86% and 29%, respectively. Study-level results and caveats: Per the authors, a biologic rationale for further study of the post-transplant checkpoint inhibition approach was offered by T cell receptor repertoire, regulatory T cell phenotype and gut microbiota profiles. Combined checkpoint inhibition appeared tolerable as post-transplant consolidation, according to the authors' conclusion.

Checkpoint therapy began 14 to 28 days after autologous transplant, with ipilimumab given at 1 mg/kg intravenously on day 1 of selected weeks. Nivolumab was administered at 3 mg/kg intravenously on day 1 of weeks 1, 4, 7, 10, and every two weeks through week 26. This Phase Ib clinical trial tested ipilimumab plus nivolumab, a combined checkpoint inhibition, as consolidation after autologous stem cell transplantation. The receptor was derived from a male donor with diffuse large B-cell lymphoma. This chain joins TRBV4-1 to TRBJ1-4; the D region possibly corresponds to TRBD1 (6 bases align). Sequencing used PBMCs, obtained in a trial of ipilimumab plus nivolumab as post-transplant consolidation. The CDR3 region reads CASSQDRPGAEEKLFF. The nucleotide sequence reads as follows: TGCGCCAGCAGCCAAGATCGGCCAGGGGCTGAAGAAAAACTGTTTTTT.